This paragraph covers one T cell receptor (beta chain) sequence. V was pared by 3 bases and J by 5 bases, with 13 bases between. This CDR3 has 14 amino acids. The germline gives CDR1 SEHNR, CDR2 FQNEAQ (reference sequence). RNA totalling about 0.45 to 1 ug underwent reverse transcription with random hexamers. A single record per CDR3 protein comes from TCRdb applying MiXCR to the immunoSEQ multiplex PCR reads. The sample records approximately 180,000 distinct CDR3 sequences, 80% to 95% being singletons. The data derive from a study of CD8 T cells in Susac syndrome. The sequenced sample consisted of CD4+ T cells from PBMCs. This TCR was recovered from a human donor with multiple sclerosis. The chain couples TRBV7-9 to TRBJ1-1, with D possibly being TRBD1 (6 bases). In DNA, the CDR3 is TGTGCCAGCAGCTTCCCACAGGGTCGAACTGAAGCTTTCTTT. The encoded protein is CASSFPQGRTEAFF.